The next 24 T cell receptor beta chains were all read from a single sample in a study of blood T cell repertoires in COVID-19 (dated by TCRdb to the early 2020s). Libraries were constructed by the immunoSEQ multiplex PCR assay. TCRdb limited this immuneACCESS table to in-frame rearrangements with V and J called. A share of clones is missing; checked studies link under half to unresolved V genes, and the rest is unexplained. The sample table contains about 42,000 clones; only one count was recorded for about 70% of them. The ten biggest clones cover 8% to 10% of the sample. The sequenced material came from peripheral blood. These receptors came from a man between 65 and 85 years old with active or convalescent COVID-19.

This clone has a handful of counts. The CDR3 bases are TGTGCCAGCAGTGAATCAGCGGAAGGCTACACCTTC. Its protein is CASSESAEGYTF. The gene calls are TRBV2 and TRBJ1-2; D call uncertain. The ends were cut back, 2 bases at V and 8 bases at J, with 9 bases in the middle. CDR1 and CDR2 from the germline V gene are SNHLY and FYNNEI. The CDR3 totals 12 residues.

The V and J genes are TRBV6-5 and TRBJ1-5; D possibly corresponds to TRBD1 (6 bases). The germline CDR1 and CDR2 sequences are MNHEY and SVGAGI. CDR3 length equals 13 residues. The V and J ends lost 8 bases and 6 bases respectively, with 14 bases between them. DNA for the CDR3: TGTGCCAGCGGCCAGGGGTTCGGTCAGCCCCAGCATTTT. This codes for CASGQGFGQPQHF.

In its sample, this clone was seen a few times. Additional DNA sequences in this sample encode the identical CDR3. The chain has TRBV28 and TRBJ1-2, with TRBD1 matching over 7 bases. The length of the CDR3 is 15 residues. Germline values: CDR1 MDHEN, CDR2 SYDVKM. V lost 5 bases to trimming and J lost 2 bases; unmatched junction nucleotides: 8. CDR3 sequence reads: CASSPGQGGNYGYTF. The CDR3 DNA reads TGTGCCAGCAGTCCTGGGCAGGGGGGAAACTATGGCTACACCTTC.

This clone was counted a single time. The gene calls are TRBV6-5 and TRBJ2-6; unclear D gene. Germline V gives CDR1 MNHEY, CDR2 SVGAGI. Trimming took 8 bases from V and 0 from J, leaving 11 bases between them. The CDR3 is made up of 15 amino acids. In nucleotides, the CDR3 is TGTGCCAGCTGGCCGCAGTACTCTGGGGCCAACGTCCTGACTTTC. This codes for CASWPQYSGANVLTF.

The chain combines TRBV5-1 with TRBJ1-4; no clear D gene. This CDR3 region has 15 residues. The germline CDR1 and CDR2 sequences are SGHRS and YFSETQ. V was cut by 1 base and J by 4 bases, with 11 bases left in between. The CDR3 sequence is CASSLSPERNEKLFF. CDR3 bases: TGCGCCAGCAGCTTGAGTCCCGAGCGTAATGAAAAACTGTTTTTT.

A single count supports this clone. CDR3 in DNA: TGTGCCAGCCGGACAGAGAACACCGGGGAGCTGTTTTTT. It translates to CASRTENTGELFF. The chain combines TRBV7-3 with TRBJ2-2, with D perhaps TRBD1 (6 bases). Trimming removed 8 bases at V and 1 base at J, with 8 bases between. Germline V CDR1 and CDR2: SGHTA, FQGTGA. The CDR3 contains 13 residues.

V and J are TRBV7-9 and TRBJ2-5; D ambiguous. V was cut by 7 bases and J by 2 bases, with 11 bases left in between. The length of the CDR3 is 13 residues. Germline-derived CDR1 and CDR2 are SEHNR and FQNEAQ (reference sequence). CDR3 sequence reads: CASTLNSQETQYF. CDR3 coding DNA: TGTGCCAGCACCCTCAACAGTCAAGAGACCCAGTACTTC.

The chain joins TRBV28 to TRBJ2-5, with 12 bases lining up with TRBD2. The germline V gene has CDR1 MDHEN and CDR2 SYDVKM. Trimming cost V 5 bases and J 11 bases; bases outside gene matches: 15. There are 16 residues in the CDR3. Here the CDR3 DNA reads TGTGCCAGCAGTCCGGGGCAGGGGGGACTAGCGGGCAGGCAGTACTTC. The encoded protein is CASSPGQGGLAGRQYF.

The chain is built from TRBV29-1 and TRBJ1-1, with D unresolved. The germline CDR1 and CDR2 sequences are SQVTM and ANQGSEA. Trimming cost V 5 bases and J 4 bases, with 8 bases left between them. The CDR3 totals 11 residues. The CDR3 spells CSVRDGTEAFF. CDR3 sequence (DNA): TGCAGCGTTCGGGATGGCACTGAAGCTTTCTTT. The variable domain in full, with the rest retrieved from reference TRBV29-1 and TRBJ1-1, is SAVISQKPSRDICQRGTSLTIQCQVDSQVTMMFWYRQQPGQSLTLIATANQGSEATYESGFVIDKFPISRPNLTFSTLTVSNMSPEDSSIYLCSVRDGTEAFFGQGTRLTVV.

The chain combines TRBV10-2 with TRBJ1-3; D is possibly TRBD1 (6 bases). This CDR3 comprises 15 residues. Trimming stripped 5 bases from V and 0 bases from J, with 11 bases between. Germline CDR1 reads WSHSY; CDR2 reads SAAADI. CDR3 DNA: TGCGCCAGCAGTATACAGGGTTACTCTGGAAACACCATATATTTT. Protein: CASSIQGYSGNTIYF.

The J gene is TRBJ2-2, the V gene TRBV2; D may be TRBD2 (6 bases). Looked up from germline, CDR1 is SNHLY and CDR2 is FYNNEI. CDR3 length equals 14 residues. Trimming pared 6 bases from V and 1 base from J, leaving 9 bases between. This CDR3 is CASRGGVNTGELFF. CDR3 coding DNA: TGTGCCAGCAGGGGCGGGGTGAACACCGGGGAGCTGTTTTTT.

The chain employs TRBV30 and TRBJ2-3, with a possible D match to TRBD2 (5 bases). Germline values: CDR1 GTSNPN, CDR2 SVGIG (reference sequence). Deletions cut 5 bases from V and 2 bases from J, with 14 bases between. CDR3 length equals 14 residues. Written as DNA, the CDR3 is TGTGCCTGGCAATCACTCGGGGACACAGATACGCAGTATTTT. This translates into CAWQSLGDTDTQYF.

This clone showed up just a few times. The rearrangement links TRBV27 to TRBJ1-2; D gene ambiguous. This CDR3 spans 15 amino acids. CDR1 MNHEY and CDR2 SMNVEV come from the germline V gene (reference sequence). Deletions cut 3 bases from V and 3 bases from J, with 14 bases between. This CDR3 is CASSFAIPNDYGYTF. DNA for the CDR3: TGTGCCAGCAGTTTCGCGATACCGAATGACTATGGCTACACCTTC.

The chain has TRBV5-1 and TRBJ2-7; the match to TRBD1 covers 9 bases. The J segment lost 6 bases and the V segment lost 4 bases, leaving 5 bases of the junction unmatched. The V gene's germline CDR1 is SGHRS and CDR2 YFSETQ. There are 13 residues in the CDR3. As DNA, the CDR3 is TGCGCCAGCAGCCGGGACAGGGACGTCGAGCAGTACTTC. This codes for CASSRDRDVEQYF. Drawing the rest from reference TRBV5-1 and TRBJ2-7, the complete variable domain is KAGVTQTPRYLIKTRGQQVTLSCSPISGHRSVSWYQQTPGQGLQFLFEYFSETQRNKGNFPGRFSGRQFSNSRSEMNVSTLELGDSALYLCASSRDRDVEQYFGPGTRLTVT.

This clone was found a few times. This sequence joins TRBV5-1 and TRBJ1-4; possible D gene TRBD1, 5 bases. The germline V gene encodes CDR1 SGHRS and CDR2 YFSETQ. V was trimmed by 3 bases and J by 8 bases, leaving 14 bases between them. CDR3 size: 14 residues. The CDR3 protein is CASSSRDLDEKLFF. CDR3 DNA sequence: TGCGCCAGCAGCTCCCGGGACTTGGACGAAAAACTGTTTTTT.

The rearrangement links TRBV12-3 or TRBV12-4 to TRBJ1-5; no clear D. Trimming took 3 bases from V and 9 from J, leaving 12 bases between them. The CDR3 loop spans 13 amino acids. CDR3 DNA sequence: TGTGCCAGCAGTTTTGGAGAAGAGTGGCCCCAGCATTTT. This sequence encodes CASSFGEEWPQHF.

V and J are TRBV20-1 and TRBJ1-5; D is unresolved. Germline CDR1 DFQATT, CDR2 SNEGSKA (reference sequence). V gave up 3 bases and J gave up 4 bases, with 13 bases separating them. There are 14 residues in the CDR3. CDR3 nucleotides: TGCAGTGCTAGTACGGGAAGCGGGAATCAGCCCCAGCATTTT. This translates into CSASTGSGNQPQHF.

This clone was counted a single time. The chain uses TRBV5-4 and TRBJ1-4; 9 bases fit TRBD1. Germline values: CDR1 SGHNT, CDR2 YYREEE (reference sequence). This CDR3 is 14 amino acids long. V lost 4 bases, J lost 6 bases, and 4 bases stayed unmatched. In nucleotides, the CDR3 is TGTGCCAGCAGCCCGGGGGACAGGGATGAAAAACTGTTTTTT. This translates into CASSPGDRDEKLFF. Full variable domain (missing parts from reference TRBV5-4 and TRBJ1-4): ETGVTQSPTHLIKTRGQQVTLRCSSQSGHNTVSWYQQALGQGPQFIFQYYREEENGRGNFPPRFSGLQFPNYSSELNVNALELDDSALYLCASSPGDRDEKLFFGSGTQLSVL.

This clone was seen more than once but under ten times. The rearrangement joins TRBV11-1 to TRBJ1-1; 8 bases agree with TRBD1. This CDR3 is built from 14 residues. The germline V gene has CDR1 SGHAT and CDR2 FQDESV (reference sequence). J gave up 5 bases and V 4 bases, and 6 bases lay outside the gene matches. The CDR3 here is CASSSHRQGTEAFF. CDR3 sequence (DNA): TGTGCCAGCAGCTCCCATCGACAGGGGACTGAAGCTTTCTTT.

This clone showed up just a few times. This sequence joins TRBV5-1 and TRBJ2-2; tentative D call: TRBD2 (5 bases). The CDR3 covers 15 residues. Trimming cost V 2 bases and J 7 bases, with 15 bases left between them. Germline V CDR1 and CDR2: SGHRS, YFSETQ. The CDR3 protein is CASSLPSRRGGELFF. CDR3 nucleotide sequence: TGCGCCAGCAGCTTACCGTCCCGTCGGGGCGGGGAGCTGTTTTTT. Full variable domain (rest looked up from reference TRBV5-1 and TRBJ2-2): KAGVTQTPRYLIKTRGQQVTLSCSPISGHRSVSWYQQTPGQGLQFLFEYFSETQRNKGNFPGRFSGRQFSNSRSEMNVSTLELGDSALYLCASSLPSRRGGELFFGEGSRLTVL.

The CDR3 bases are TGTGCCAGCAGTTTATCGGTGGGGCGGCGTGAAAAACTGTTTTTT. Its translation: CASSLSVGRREKLFF. The chain joins TRBV27 to TRBJ1-4; possibly TRBD1 for D (5 bases). Trimming left V 0 bases short and J 7 bases short, with 12 bases between. Per the germline V gene, CDR1 is MNHEY and CDR2 is SMNVEV (reference sequence). The CDR3 is made up of 15 amino acids.

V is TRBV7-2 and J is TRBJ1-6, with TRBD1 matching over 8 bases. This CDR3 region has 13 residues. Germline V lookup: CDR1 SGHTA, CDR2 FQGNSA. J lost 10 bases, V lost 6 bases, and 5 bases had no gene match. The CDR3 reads CASSDRGVSPLHF. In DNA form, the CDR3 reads TGTGCCAGCAGTGACAGGGGTGTCTCACCCCTCCACTTT.

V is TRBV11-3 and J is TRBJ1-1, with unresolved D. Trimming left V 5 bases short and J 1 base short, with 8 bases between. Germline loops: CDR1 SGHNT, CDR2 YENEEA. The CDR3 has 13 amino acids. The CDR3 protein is CASSPVANTEAFF. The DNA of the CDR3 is TGTGCCAGCAGCCCAGTGGCGAACACTGAAGCTTTCTTT.

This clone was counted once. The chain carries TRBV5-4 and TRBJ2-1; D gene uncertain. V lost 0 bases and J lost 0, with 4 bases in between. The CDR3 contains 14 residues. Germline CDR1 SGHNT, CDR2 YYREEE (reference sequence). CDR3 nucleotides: TGTGCCAGCAGCTTGGACACCTCCTACAATGAGCAGTTCTTC. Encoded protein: CASSLDTSYNEQFF.